These T cell receptor beta chains were read from a single sample in a study of Ad26.COV2.S vaccination and SARS-CoV-2 variants. Here immunoSEQ multiplex PCR was the method, and the copy in TCRdb shows in-frame clones only, minus some. The sample holds roughly 380,000 clones, about 85% seen once. Material: peripheral blood, obtained in a trial of Ad26.COV2.S vaccine versus placebo. The receptor source for this set is a person between 18 and 65 years old who received the Ad26.COV2.S COVID-19 vaccine or a placebo. The CDR3 runs from the conserved cysteine through the conserved F or W. A D gene is named only where the DNA matches it firmly. Clone size is not always given. Where it is, it says once, few, many or a class for expanded clones.

TRBV6-2/TRBV6-3	-	-	TRBJ1-5	TGTGCCAGCAGTTATCCGGGCCTCGGGCAGCCCCAGCATTTT	CASSYPGLGQPQHF
TRBV7-6	-	-	TRBJ1-3	TGTGCCAGCAGCCCGCCGGGAATCGATGGAAACACCATATATTTT	CASSPPGIDGNTIYF
TRBV10-1	-	-	TRBJ2-3	TGCGCCAGCAGTGACGGCACAGATACGCAGTATTTT	CASSDGTDTQYF
TRBV27	-	-	TRBJ2-5	TGTGCCAGCAGTTTCAGGGGCGCGGGGGAGACCCAGTACTTC	CASSFRGAGETQYF
TRBV11-2	TRBD1	-	TRBJ1-2	TGTGCCAGCAGCGTCCCGGGACAGGGCGGCTATGGCTACACCTTC	CASSVPGQGGYGYTF
TRBV6-4	TRBD2	-	TRBJ2-3	TGTGCCAGCAGTGGACTGGCGGGAGGTGCCCAAGATACGCAGTATTTT	CASSGLAGGAQDTQYF
TRBV30	-	-	TRBJ2-1	TGTGCCTGGAACCTCTGGGGGGGGCGCGGGGATGAGCAGTTCTTC	CAWNLWGGRGDEQFF
TRBV2	TRBD2	-	TRBJ2-1	TGTGCCAGCAGGGTTAGCGGGACCGATGAGCAGTTCTTC	CASRVSGTDEQFF
TRBV6-2/TRBV6-3	-	-	TRBJ2-3	TGTGCCAGCAGTTATGGGGTCACAGATACGCAGTATTTT	CASSYGVTDTQYF
TRBV4-3	-	once	TRBJ2-2	TGCGCCAGCAGCCAAGTCCTCCCCGCGAACACCGGGGAGCTGTTTTTT	CASSQVLPANTGELFF
TRBV19	TRBD2	-	TRBJ2-7	TGTGCCAGTAGTATTGGGCTAGCGGGAAGCTACCTCTCCTACGAGCAGTACTTC	CASSIGLAGSYLSYEQYF
TRBV24-1	TRBD1	-	TRBJ2-7	TGTGCCATACCCCGGACAGGGATGGCACGCGAGCAGTACTTC	CAIPRTGMAREQYF
TRBV11-2	-	-	TRBJ2-3	TGTGCCAGCAGCTTAGTCGGCAGGGGAACCAGCACAGATACGCAGTATTTT	CASSLVGRGTSTDTQYF
TRBV6-5	-	-	TRBJ2-3	TGTGCCAGCAAGGAGGGGAGCTCCACGGGTCAGACGCAGTATTTT	CASKEGSSTGQTQYF
TRBV7-8	-	-	TRBJ1-2	TGTGCCAGCAGCTTAATCGCGACAGAAAACTATGGCTACACCTTC	CASSLIATENYGYTF
TRBV30	TRBD1	-	TRBJ2-7	TGTGCCTGGACCGGGGGGACAGGGGCTTTCTTCGAGCAGTACTTC	CAWTGGTGAFFEQYF
TRBV7-2	TRBD2	-	TRBJ2-7	TGTGCCAGCAGCGTCCCCGTAGCGGGTGAACACCCACCCTACGAGCAGTACTTC	CASSVPVAGEHPPYEQYF
TRBV10-3	-	-	TRBJ2-3	TGTGCCACAGCCGGACGTTCAGGCACAGATACGCAGTATTTT	CATAGRSGTDTQYF
TRBV5-1	TRBD1	-	TRBJ1-4	TGCGCCAGCAGCTTTGGACAGGGCGGTGAAAAACTGTTTTTT	CASSFGQGGEKLFF
TRBV6-2/TRBV6-3	TRBD2	-	TRBJ2-3	TGTGCCAGCAGTTACAGCGGACTAGCGGGGGGAAGCACAGATACGCAGTATTTT	CASSYSGLAGGSTDTQYF
TRBV7-2	-	-	TRBJ2-5	TGTGCCAGCAGCAAAGGGTTGGGGGGTGAGACCCAGTACTTC	CASSKGLGGETQYF
TRBV24-1	TRBD1	once	TRBJ2-2	TGTGCCACCAGTGATCCCGGGACAGGGACCGGGGAGCTGTTTTTT	CATSDPGTGTGELFF
TRBV27	-	-	TRBJ2-1	TGTGCCAGCAGCCGCCAGGGGGGAAATGAGCAGTTCTTC	CASSRQGGNEQFF
TRBV27	TRBD2	-	TRBJ2-1	TGTGCCAGCACCGAAATTGGACTAGCGGGAGCGAGTGAGCAGTTCTTC	CASTEIGLAGASEQFF
TRBV2	-	-	TRBJ2-1	TGTGCCAGCGTCCCGGGGGCCCAAACCTACAATGAGCAGTTCTTC	CASVPGAQTYNEQFF
TRBV18	TRBD1	-	TRBJ2-2	TGTGCCAGCTCACCAACGCAGGGGGCGAACACCGGGGAGCTGTTTTTT	CASSPTQGANTGELFF
TRBV6-1	-	-	TRBJ2-1	TGTGCCAGCAGTTTAGGTGGGAGTAACAATGAGCAGTTCTTC	CASSLGGSNNEQFF
TRBV19	TRBD2	-	TRBJ2-6	TGTGCCAGTAGTATAGTGAGGACTAGCGGGGGTGTCTCTGGGGCCAACGTCCTGACTTTC	CASSIVRTSGGVSGANVLTF
TRBV7-2	-	few	TRBJ2-7	TGTGCCAGCAGCCAGGGACTCCTGAAGAGCTCCTACGAGCAGTACTTC	CASSQGLLKSSYEQYF
TRBV5-6	TRBD1	-	TRBJ1-5	TGTGCCAGCAGCTTCGGGACAGGGTGGGGTCAGCCCCAGCATTTT	CASSFGTGWGQPQHF
TRBV10-3	-	few	TRBJ1-1	TGTGCCATCAGTGACCAAGGGGCCTCGAACACTGAAGCTTTCTTT	CAISDQGASNTEAFF
TRBV12-3/TRBV12-4	-	-	TRBJ2-2	TGTGCCAGCACCCTCGACACCGGGGAGCTGTTTTTT	CASTLDTGELFF
TRBV3-1/TRBV3-2	-	-	TRBJ2-3	TGTGCCAGCAGCCAGAGTTTCGGGGGGCTGCTCTCAATCACAGATACGCAGTATTTT	CASSQSFGGLLSITDTQYF
TRBV19	TRBD1	-	TRBJ1-1	TGTGCCAGCCGGGACAGGGAGTTTACTACTGAAGCTTTCTTT	CASRDREFTTEAFF
TRBV11-2	TRBD2	-	TRBJ2-7	TGTGCCAGCAGCTTGGGGACTAGCGGGGCCTACGAGCAGTACTTC	CASSLGTSGAYEQYF
TRBV4-3	-	-	TRBJ1-4	TGCGCCAGCAGCCAAGACCACCGGGCCTCTCTTAATGAAAAACTGTTTTTT	CASSQDHRASLNEKLFF
TRBV6-5	TRBD1	-	TRBJ2-7	TGTGCCAGCAGACGGGACAGGGGGTACAACGAGCAGTACTTC	CASRRDRGYNEQYF
TRBV7-9	-	few	TRBJ1-6	TGTGCCAGCAGCGCCGCCGAGACAGCCAATTCACCCCTCCACTTT	CASSAAETANSPLHF
TRBV14	TRBD2	-	TRBJ2-7	TGTGCCAGCAGCCAAGATCCGGCGGGAGTGCAGTACTTC	CASSQDPAGVQYF
TRBV7-6	-	-	TRBJ1-1	TGTGCCAGCAGCCACGGAGACGGAAGGAACACTGAAGCTTTCTTT	CASSHGDGRNTEAFF
TRBV14	TRBD2	-	TRBJ2-1	TGTGCCAGCAGCCAAGCTCCTGCGGTACTAGCGGGAGTCGTCCACAATGAGCAGTTCTTC	CASSQAPAVLAGVVHNEQFF
TRBV7-2	TRBD1	-	TRBJ1-6	TGTGCCAGCAGCTTAAGACAGGGAAATTCACCCCTCCACTTT	CASSLRQGNSPLHF
TRBV15	-	once	TRBJ1-5	TGTGCCACCAGCAGACCTCGGGTTAACAATCAGCCCCAGCATTTT	CATSRPRVNNQPQHF
TRBV14	TRBD2	-	TRBJ2-2	TGTGCCAGCAGCCAAGTAGCCTATGGACTAGCGGGGGGAAACACCGGGGAGCTGTTTTTT	CASSQVAYGLAGGNTGELFF
TRBV5-4	-	-	TRBJ1-4	TGTGCCAGCAGCCCCGAGGGGTTAAATGAAAAACTGTTTTTT	CASSPEGLNEKLFF
TRBV30	-	-	TRBJ2-2	TGTGCCTGGAGGGAGGCCGGGGAGCTGTTTTTT	CAWREAGELFF
TRBV6-2/TRBV6-3	-	-	TRBJ1-1	TGTGCCAGCAGTTACCGCTACGGTGAAGCTTTCTTT	CASSYRYGEAFF
TRBV9	-	-	TRBJ1-1	TGTGCCAGCAGCGTCCGGCCAGGGGCCACTGAAGCTTTCTTT	CASSVRPGATEAFF
TRBV5-5	-	-	TRBJ2-1	TGTGCCAGCAGCTTGCTGCAGCTCACCTACAATGAGCAGTTCTTC	CASSLLQLTYNEQFF
TRBV7-9	-	once	TRBJ2-1	TGTGCCAGCAGCTTAGCGCGAGTGAATGAGCAGTTCTTC	CASSLARVNEQFF
TRBV7-2	-	-	TRBJ2-7	TGTGCCAGCAGCTTATCCTCTCAGGGGTCCTACGAGCAGTACTTC	CASSLSSQGSYEQYF
TRBV3-1/TRBV3-2	TRBD1	-	TRBJ1-2	TGTGCCAGCAGCCAAGACCCGGACAGGCGCTATGGCTACACCTTC	CASSQDPDRRYGYTF
TRBV6-5	TRBD1	few	TRBJ2-7	TGTGCCAGCACGCCAACAGGGGCCATACCCTACGAGCAGTACTTC	CASTPTGAIPYEQYF
TRBV10-1	TRBD2	-	TRBJ2-7	TGCGCCAGCAGTGCCGGGACTAGCGTCCCCGAGCAGTACTTC	CASSAGTSVPEQYF